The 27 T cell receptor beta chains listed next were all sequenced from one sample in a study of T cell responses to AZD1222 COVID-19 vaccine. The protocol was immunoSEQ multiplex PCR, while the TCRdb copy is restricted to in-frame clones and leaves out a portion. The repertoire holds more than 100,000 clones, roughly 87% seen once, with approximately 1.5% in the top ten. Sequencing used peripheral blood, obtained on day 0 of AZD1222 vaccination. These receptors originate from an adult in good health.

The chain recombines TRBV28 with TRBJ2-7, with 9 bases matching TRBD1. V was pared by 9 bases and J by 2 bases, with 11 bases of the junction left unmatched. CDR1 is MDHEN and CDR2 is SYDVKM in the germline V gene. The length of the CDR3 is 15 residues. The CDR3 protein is CASLPGQGIPYEQYF. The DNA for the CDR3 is TGTGCCAGTCTCCCGGGACAGGGAATCCCCTACGAGCAGTACTTC.

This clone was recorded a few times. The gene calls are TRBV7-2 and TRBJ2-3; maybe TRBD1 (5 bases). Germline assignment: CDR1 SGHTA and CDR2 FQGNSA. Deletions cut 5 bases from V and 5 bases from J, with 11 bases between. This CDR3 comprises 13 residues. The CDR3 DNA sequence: TGTGCCAGCAGCCCCCTAGGACAAGATACGCAGTATTTT. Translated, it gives CASSPLGQDTQYF.

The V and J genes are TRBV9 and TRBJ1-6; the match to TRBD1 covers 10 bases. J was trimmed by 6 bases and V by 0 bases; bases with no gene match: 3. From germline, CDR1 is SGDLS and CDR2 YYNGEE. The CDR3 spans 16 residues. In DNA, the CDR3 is TGTGCCAGCAGCGTAGTGGACAGGGGGTTTAATTCACCCCTCCACTTT. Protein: CASSVVDRGFNSPLHF.

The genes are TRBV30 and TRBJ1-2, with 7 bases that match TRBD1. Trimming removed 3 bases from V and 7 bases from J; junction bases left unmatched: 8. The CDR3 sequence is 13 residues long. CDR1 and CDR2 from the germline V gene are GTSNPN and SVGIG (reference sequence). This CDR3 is CAWRPPNRGGYTF. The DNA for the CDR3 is TGTGCCTGGAGGCCTCCTAACAGGGGTGGCTACACCTTC.

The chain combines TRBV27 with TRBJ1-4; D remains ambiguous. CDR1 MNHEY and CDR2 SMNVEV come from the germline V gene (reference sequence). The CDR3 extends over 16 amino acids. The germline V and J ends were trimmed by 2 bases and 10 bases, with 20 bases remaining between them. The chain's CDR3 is CASSLSWSSDWGKLFF. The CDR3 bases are TGTGCCAGCAGTTTAAGTTGGTCGAGCGACTGGGGAAAACTGTTTTTT.

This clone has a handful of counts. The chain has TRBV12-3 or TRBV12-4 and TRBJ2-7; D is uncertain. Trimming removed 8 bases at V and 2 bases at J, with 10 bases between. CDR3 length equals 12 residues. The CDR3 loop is CASGPRAYEQYF. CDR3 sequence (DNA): TGTGCCAGCGGCCCCCGGGCCTACGAGCAGTACTTC.

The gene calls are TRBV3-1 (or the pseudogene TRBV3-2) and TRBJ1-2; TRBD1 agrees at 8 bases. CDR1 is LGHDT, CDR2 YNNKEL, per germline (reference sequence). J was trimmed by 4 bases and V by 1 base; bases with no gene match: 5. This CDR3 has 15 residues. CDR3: CASSQGAQGAYGYTF. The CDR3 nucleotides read TGTGCCAGCAGCCAAGGGGCTCAGGGGGCCTATGGCTACACCTTC.

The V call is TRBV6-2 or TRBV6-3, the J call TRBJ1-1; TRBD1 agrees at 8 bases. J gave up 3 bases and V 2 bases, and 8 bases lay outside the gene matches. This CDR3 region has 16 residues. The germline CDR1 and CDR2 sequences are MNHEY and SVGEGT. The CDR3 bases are TGTGCCAGCAGTTACCCCAGGGGGCGGACAGACACTGAAGCTTTCTTT. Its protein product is CASSYPRGRTDTEAFF.

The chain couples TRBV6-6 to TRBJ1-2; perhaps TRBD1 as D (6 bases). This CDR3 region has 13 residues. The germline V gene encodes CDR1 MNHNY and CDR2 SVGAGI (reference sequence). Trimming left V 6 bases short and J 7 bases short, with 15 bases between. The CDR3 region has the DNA TGTGCCAGCAGCCCCATCTCGACAGGTGGCTACACCTTC. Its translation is CASSPISTGGYTF.

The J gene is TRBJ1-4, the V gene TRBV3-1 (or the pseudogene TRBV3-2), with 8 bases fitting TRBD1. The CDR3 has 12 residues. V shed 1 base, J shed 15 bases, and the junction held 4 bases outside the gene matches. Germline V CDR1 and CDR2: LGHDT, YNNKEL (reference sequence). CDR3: CASSQGLDRVFF. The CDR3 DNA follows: TGTGCCAGCAGCCAAGGTCTGGACAGGGTGTTTTTT.

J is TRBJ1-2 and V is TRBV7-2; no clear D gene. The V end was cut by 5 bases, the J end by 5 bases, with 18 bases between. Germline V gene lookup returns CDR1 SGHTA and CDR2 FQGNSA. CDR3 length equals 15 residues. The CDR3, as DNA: TGTGCCAGCAGCCCACCGGTTCAGAGGAGTTATGGCTACACCTTC. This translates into CASSPPVQRSYGYTF.

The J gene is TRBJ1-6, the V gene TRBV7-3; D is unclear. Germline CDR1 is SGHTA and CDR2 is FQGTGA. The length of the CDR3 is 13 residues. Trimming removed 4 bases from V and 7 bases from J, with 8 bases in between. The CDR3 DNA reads TGTGCCAGCAGCTCCGACGGGAATTCACCCCTCCACTTT. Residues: CASSSDGNSPLHF.

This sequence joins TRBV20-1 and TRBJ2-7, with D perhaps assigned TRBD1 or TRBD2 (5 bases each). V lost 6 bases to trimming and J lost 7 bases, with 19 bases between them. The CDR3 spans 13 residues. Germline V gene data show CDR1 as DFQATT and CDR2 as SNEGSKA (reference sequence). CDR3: CSASSGRSFEQYF. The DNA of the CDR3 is TGCAGTGCCAGTTCGGGACGGTCCTTTGAGCAGTACTTC.

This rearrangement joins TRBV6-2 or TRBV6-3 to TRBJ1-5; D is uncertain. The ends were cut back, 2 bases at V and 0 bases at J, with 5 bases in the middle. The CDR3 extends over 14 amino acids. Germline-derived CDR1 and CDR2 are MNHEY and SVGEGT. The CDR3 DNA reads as TGTGCCAGCAGTTACGCCTCTAGCAATCAGCCCCAGCATTTT. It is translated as CASSYASSNQPQHF.

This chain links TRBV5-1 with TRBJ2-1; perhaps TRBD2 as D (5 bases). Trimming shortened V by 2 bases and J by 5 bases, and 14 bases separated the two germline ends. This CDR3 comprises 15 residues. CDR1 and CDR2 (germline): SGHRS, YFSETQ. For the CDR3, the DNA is TGCGCCAGCAGCTTCACGAGGACTTCACACAATGAGCAGTTCTTC. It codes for CASSFTRTSHNEQFF.

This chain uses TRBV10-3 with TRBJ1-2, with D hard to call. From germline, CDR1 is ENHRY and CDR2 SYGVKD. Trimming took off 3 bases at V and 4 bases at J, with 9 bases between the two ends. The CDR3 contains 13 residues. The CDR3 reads CAISDGPGYGYTF. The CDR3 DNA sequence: TGTGCCATCAGTGACGGTCCTGGCTATGGCTACACCTTC.

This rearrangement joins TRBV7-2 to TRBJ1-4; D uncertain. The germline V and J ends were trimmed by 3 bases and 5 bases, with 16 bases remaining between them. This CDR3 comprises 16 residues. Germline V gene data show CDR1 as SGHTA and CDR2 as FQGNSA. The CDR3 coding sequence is TGTGCCAGCAGCTTGCTATCGGGCGCCAGAAATGAAAAACTGTTTTTT. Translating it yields CASSLLSGARNEKLFF.

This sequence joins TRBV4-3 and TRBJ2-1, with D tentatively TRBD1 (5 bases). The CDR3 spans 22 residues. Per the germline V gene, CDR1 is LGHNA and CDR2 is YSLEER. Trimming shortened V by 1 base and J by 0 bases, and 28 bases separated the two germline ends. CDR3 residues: CASSQARAAIQLTQSSYNEQFF. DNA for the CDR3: TGCGCCAGCAGCCAAGCCAGGGCAGCTATACAATTGACCCAAAGCTCCTACAATGAGCAGTTCTTC.

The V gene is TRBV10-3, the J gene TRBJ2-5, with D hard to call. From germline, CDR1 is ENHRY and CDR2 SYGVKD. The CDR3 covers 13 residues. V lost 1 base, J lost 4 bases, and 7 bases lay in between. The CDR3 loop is CAISEYVGETQYF. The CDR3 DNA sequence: TGTGCCATCAGTGAGTACGTGGGAGAGACCCAGTACTTC.

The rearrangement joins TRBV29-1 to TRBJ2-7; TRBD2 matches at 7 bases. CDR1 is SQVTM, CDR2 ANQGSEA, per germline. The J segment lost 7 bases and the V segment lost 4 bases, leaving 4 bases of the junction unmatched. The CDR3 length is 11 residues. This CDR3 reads CSVAGGREQYF. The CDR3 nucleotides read TGCAGCGTTGCGGGGGGAAGAGAGCAGTACTTC.

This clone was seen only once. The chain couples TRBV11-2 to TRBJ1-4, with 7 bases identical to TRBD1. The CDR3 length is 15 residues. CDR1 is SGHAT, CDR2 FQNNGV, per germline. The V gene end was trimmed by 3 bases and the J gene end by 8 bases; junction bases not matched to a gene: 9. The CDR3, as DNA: TGTGCCAGCAGCTTTCGGACAGGTCTAAGAGAAAAACTGTTTTTT. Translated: CASSFRTGLREKLFF.

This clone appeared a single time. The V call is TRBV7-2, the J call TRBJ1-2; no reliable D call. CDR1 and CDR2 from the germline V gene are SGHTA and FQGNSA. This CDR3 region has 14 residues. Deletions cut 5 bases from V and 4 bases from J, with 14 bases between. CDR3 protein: CASSLGPKGYGYTF. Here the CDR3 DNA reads TGTGCCAGCAGCCTGGGCCCAAAGGGCTATGGCTACACCTTC.

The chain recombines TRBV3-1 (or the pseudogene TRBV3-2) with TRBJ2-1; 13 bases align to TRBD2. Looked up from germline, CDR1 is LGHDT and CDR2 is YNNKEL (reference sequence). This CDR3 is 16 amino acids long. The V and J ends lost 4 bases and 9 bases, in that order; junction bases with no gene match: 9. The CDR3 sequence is CASSPLTSGGRGEQFF. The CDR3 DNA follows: TGTGCCAGCAGCCCCCTGACTAGCGGGGGGAGAGGTGAGCAGTTCTTC.

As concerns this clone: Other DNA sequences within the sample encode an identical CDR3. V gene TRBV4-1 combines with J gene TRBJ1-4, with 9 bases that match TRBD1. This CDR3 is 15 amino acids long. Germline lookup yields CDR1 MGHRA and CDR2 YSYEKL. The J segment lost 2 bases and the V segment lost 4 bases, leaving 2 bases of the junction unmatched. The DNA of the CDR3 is TGCGCCAGCAGCCGGACAGGGGCGACTAATGAAAAACTGTTTTTT. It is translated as CASSRTGATNEKLFF.

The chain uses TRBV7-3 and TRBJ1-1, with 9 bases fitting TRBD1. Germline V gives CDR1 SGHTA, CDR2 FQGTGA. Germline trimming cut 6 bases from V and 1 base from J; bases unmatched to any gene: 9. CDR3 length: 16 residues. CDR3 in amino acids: CASRPTGGSTNTEAFF. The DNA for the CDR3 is TGTGCCAGCAGACCCACAGGGGGCTCTACGAACACTGAAGCTTTCTTT.

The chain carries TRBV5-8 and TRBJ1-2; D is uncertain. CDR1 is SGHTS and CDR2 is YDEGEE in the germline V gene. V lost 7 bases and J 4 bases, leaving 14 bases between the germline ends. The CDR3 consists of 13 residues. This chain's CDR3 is CASSMDGLYGYTF. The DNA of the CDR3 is TGTGCCAGCTCAATGGACGGCCTCTATGGCTACACCTTC.

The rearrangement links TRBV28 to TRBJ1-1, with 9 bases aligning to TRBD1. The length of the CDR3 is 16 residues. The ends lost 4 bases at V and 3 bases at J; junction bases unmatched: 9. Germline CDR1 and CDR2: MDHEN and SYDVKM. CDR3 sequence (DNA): TGTGCCAGCAGTTCCCTACAGGGGGCTAGGTACACTGAAGCTTTCTTT. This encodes CASSSLQGARYTEAFF.